The clone carrying this T cell receptor beta chain showed up just a few times. The sample belongs to a study of breast tumors, draining lymph nodes, adjacent tissues. The V and J ends lost 8 bases and 1 base respectively, with 14 bases between them. From germline, CDR1 is MNHEY and CDR2 SMNVEV (reference sequence). The CDR3 runs to 14 residues. Axillary draining lymph nodes of breast cancer patients supplied the node samples. One entry per CDR3 protein results from TCRdb running MiXCR on the multiplex PCR reads. Among under 250,000 distinct CDR3 sequences listed, less than 40% were seen once. The clonotype originates from a female donor with breast cancer. Some clones in this sample may be carry-over from other donors' samples. The rearrangement links TRBV27 to TRBJ2-5, with TRBD1 as a possible D gene (5 bases). Sequences were obtained from axillary lymph node tissue. The CDR3 reads CASGASRIQETQYF. The CDR3, as DNA: TGTGCCAGCGGGGCCAGTAGAATCCAAGAGACCCAGTACTTC.